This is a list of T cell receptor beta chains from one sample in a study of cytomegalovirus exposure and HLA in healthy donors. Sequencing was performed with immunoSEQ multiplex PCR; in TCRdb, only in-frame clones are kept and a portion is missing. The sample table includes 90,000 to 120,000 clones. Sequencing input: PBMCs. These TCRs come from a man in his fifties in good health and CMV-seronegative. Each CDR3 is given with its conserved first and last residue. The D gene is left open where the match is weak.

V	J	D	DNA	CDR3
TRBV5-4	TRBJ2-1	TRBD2	TGTGCCAGCAGCTCACGGGAGGCTCCCTACAATGAGCAGTTCTTC	CASSSREAPYNEQFF
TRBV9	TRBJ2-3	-	TGTGCCAGCAGCCCCTACGGGAGCACAGATACGCAGTATTTT	CASSPYGSTDTQYF
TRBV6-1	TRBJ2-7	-	TGTGCCAGCAGTGGCAGCTACGAGCAGTACTTC	CASSGSYEQYF
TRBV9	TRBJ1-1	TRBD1	TGTGCCAGCAGCCCCCAAACAGGGGGTGGGGAAGCTTTCTTT	CASSPQTGGGEAFF
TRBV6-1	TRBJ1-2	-	TGTGCCAGCAGTGAAGTTTGGGGGGATAGTGGCTATGGCTACACCTTC	CASSEVWGDSGYGYTF
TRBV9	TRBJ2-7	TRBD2	TGTGCCAGCAGCCTAGTAGCGGGAGATGGGTACGAGCAGTACTTC	CASSLVAGDGYEQYF
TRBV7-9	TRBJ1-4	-	TGTGCCAGCAGCCCCCCAGGGACTAATGAAAAACTGTTTTTT	CASSPPGTNEKLFF
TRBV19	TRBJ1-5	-	TGTGCCAGTAGTCCATGGCAGAGCAATCAGCCCCAGCATTTT	CASSPWQSNQPQHF
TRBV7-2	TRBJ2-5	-	TGTGCCAGCAGCCCGGACCGCGACAGAAAGACCCAGTACTTC	CASSPDRDRKTQYF
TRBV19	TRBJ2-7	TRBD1	TGTGCCAGTAGTCCACGACAGGGCCCCCTGGAGCAGTACTTC	CASSPRQGPLEQYF
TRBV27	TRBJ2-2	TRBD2	TGTGCCACCAACCCCTGGGGGAGGGTGCGGACCGGGGAGCTGTTTTTT	CATNPWGRVRTGELFF
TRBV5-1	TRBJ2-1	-	TGCGCCAGCAGCCCTACGGACAGCTCCTACAATGAGCAGTTCTTC	CASSPTDSSYNEQFF
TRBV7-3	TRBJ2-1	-	TGTGCCAGCAGCTTACGAGCGGGTGCAACCTACAATGAGCAGTTCTTC	CASSLRAGATYNEQFF
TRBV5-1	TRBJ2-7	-	TGCGCCAGCAGCTTGGATGGAGGTACCTACGAGCAGTACTTC	CASSLDGGTYEQYF
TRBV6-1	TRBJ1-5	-	TGTGCCAGCAGTGATGTTAGCAGTCAGCCCCAGCATTTT	CASSDVSSQPQHF
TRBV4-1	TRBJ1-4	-	TGCGCCAGCAGCCAACTTCACCCTAGGCCTAATGAAAAACTGTTTTTT	CASSQLHPRPNEKLFF
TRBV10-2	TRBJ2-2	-	TGCGCCAGCGGACTACCGAACACCGGGGAGCTGTTTTTT	CASGLPNTGELFF
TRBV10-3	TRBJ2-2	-	TGTGCCATCAGTGATGGGCAGACGAACACCGGGGAGCTGTTTTTT	CAISDGQTNTGELFF
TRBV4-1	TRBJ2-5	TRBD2	TGCGCCAGCAGCCCAGGGCCGGGGGGCCAAGAGACCCAGTACTTC	CASSPGPGGQETQYF
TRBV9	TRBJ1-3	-	TGTGCCAGCAGCCTTAGTTCACAGCCTGGAAACACCATATATTTT	CASSLSSQPGNTIYF
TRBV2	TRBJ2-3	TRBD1	TGTGCCAGCAGTTCGACGACAGGGATTAGCACAGATACGCAGTATTTT	CASSSTTGISTDTQYF
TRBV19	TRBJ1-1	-	TGTGCCACCAAACGTTTACAGGGATCTGGGAACACTGAAGCTTTCTTT	CATKRLQGSGNTEAFF
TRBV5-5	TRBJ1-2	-	TGTGCCAGCAGCTTGGCACAGGCCGATGGACGCTACACCTTC	CASSLAQADGRYTF
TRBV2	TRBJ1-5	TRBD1	TGTGCCAGCAGTGGTACAGGGGGCAATCAGCCCCAGCATTTT	CASSGTGGNQPQHF
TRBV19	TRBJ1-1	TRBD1	TGTGCCAGTAGTATACCCACAGGGGGCTGGACTGAAGCTTTCTTT	CASSIPTGGWTEAFF
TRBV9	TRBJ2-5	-	TGTGCCAGCAGCGTAGCGGGGGGCACCCAAGAGACCCAGTACTTC	CASSVAGGTQETQYF
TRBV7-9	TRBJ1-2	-	TGTGCCAGCAGCATCGGACAGTTTGATGGCTACACCTTC	CASSIGQFDGYTF
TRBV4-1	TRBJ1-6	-	TGCGCCAGCAGCCAAGATGGGGGGGCTTCACCCCTCCACTTT	CASSQDGGASPLHF
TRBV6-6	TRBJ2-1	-	TGTGCCAGCAGTTACTCGGTAGGGGCCCGGGACAATGAGCAGTTCTTC	CASSYSVGARDNEQFF
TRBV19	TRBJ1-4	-	TGTGCCAGTAGTTCTGGGACAAGACCTAATGAAAAACTGTTTTTT	CASSSGTRPNEKLFF
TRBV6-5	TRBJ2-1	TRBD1	TGTGCCAGCAGGCAGACAGGGTCGAGCAATGAGCAGTTCTTC	CASRQTGSSNEQFF
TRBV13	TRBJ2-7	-	TGTGCCAGCAGCTCGCCTCACCAGGGGCCCCACGAGCAGTACTTC	CASSSPHQGPHEQYF
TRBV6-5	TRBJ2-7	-	TGTGCCAGCAGTTACGCAGGGACCTACGAGCAGTACTTC	CASSYAGTYEQYF
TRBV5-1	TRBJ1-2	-	TGCGCCAGCAGCTTGTCAGGGCCCTATGGCTACACCTTC	CASSLSGPYGYTF
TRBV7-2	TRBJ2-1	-	TGTGCCAGCAGCGCCCAGTACAATGAGCAGTTCTTC	CASSAQYNEQFF
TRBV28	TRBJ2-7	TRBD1	TGTGCCAGCAGTTTAGCAGGGGGCTCTTACGAGCAGTACTTC	CASSLAGGSYEQYF
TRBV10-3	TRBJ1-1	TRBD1	TGTGCCACCAAGACAGGGGGCTTGATGAACACTGAAGCTTTCTTT	CATKTGGLMNTEAFF
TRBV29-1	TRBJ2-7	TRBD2	TGCAGCGTTGCCGGGACTAGCGGGGACCACGAGCAGTACTTC	CSVAGTSGDHEQYF
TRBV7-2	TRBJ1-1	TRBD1	TGTGCCAGCAGCTTAGAAGTCCAGGGGGCACTCTCAGTGGCTGAAGCTTTCTTT	CASSLEVQGALSVAEAFF
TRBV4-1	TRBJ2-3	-	TGCGCCAGCAGCCTCCTGGGCAGGGGCGCGAAAGATACGCAGTATTTT	CASSLLGRGAKDTQYF
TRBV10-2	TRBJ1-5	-	TGCGCCAGCAGTGACGTTGGAGTTAGCAATCAGCCCCAGCATTTT	CASSDVGVSNQPQHF
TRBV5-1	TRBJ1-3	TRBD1	TGCGCCAGCAGCTTGGTGGGACAGGGAACGACTGGAAACACCATATATTTT	CASSLVGQGTTGNTIYF
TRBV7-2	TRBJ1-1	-	TGTGCCAGCAGCTTAAATTACAAGAACACTGAAGCTTTCTTT	CASSLNYKNTEAFF
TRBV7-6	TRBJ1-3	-	TGTGCCAGCAGCCCCAATAATATACAGCTTCCCAACTCTGGAAACACCATATATTTT	CASSPNNIQLPNSGNTIYF
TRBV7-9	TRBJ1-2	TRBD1	TGTGCCAGCAGCTTAGGCAGGGGGCAGGGCTACACCTTC	CASSLGRGQGYTF
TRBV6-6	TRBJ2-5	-	TGTGCCAGCAGAAAGACAGGCGGGCAAGAGACCCAGTACTTC	CASRKTGGQETQYF
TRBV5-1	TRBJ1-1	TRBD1	TGCGCCAGCAGCGGCAGGGACAGGGAGAACACTGAAGCTTTCTTT	CASSGRDRENTEAFF
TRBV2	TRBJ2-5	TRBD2	TGTGCCAGCACCGCCGGACTAGTTCAAGAGACCCAGTACTTC	CASTAGLVQETQYF
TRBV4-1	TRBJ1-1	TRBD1	TGCGCCAGCAGCCAACAAGGGGGCGTCACTGAAGCTTTCTTT	CASSQQGGVTEAFF
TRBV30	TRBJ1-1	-	TGTGCCTGGAGAACGGAGGGGAACACTGAAGCTTTCTTT	CAWRTEGNTEAFF
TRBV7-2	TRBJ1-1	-	TGTGCCAGCAGCTTAGGGCAGGGCCGTCTTGCTTTCTTT	CASSLGQGRLAFF